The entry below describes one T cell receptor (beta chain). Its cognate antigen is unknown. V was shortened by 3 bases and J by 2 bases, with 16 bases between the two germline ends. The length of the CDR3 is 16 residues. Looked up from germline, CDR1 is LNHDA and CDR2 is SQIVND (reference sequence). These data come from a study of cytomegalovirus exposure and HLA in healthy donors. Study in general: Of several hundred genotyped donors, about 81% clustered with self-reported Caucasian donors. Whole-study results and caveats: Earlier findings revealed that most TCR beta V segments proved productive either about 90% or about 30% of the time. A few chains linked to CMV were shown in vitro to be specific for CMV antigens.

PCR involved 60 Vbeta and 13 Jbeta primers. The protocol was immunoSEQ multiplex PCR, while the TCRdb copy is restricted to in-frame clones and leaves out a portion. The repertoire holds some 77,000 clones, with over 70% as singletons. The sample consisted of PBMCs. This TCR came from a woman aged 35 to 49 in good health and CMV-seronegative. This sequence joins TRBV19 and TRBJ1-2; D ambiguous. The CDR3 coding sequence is TGTGCCAGTAGTATGGTCTTAGCAACGACGAACTATGGCTACACCTTC. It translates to CASSMVLATTNYGYTF. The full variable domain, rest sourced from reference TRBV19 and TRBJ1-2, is DGGITQSPKYLFRKEGQNVTLSCEQNLNHDAMYWYRQDPGQGLRLIYYSQIVNDFQKGDIAEGYSVSREKKESFPLTVTSAQKNPTAFYLCASSMVLATTNYGYTFGSGTRLTVV.